The TCR beta chain under discussion was sequenced for a study of shared clonotypes between healthy human individuals. The CDR3 covers 11 residues. CDR1 SGHNT and CDR2 YYREEE come from the germline V gene (reference sequence). V was pared by 3 bases and J by 8 bases, with 6 bases between. Overall study results and limits: Exclusively blood specimens were collected; tissue repertoires likely differ.

As concerns this clone: Its antigen remains unidentified.

Samples underwent the assay at deep level. TCRdb's copy holds only in-frame clones and misses some; the assay was immunoSEQ multiplex PCR. The table has roughly 530,000 clones, about 96% seen once. Input material: naive CD4+ T cells sorted from blood. As to subset: CD45RA+ positively selected. The rearrangement joins TRBV5-4 to TRBJ2-1, with D tentatively TRBD2 (5 bases). The receptor's source is a woman aged 25-40 years in good health. In DNA, the CDR3 is TGTGCCAGCAGCTCCGGGGATGAGCAGTTCTTC. As protein: CASSSGDEQFF.